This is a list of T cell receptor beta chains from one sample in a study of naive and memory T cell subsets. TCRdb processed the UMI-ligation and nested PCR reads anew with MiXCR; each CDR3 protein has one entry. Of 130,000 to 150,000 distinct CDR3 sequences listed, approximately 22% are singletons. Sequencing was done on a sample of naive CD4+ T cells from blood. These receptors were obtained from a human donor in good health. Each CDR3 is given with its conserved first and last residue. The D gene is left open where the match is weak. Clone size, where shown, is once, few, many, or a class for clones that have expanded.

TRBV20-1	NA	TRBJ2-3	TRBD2	TGCAGTGCTAGATCGGGACTAGCGGGGAGCACAGATACGCAGTATTTT	CSARSGLAGSTDTQYF
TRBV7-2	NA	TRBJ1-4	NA	TGTGCCAGCAGCTTAGCAGGGGGGGGATCCAATGAAAAACTGTTTTTT	CASSLAGGGSNEKLFF
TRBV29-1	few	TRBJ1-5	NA	TGCAGCGTGGTGACAGTTAGCAATCAGCCCCAGCATTTT	CSVVTVSNQPQHF
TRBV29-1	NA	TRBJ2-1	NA	TGCAGCGTTGAAGAGGCGGTCTCCTACAATGAGCAGTTCTTC	CSVEEAVSYNEQFF
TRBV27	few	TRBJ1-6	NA	TGTGCCAGCAGTTTCCGGCAGGGGAGAGTTTTCAATTCACCCCTCCACTTT	CASSFRQGRVFNSPLHF
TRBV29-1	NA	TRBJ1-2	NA	TGCAGCGACGCACGCTCTCACGGCTACACCTTC	CSDARSHGYTF
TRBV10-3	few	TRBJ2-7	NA	TGTGCCATCAGTGAGTCGGTGGTCTACGAGCAGTACTTC	CAISESVVYEQYF
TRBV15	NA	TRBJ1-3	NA	TGTGCCACCAGCAGGGAGGTTGACTCTGGAAACACCATATATTTT	CATSREVDSGNTIYF
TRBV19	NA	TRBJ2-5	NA	TGTGCCAGTAGTAATAGTGCGCTGGCGGAGACCCAGTACTTC	CASSNSALAETQYF
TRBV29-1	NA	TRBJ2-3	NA	TGCAGCGTTGAGCTAGTGACTACCGCGCGCGCGGATACGCAGTATTTT	CSVELVTTARADTQYF
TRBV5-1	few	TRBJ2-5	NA	TGCGCCAGCCCACAACGACAGCAGGAGTTCCAAGAGACCCAGTACTTC	CASPQRQQEFQETQYF
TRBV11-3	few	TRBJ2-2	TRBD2	TGTGCCAGCAGCTACGGTGGGCTAGCGGGAGGTTTAACCGGGGAGCTGTTTTTT	CASSYGGLAGGLTGELFF
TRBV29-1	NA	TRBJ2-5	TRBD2	TGCAGCGTTTCGAGCGGGATTGGGGAGACCCAGTACTTC	CSVSSGIGETQYF
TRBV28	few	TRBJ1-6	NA	TGTGCCAGCAATCGGCTGAATTCACCCCTCCACTTT	CASNRLNSPLHF
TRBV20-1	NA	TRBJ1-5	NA	TGCAGTGCGTCTCGGGGACCTAGCAATCAGCCCCAGCATTTT	CSASRGPSNQPQHF
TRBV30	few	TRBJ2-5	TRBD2	TGTGCCTGGAGTGTAGCCCCTGGGGGCGGGAGGCCTCACCAAGAGACCCAGTACTTC	CAWSVAPGGGRPHQETQYF
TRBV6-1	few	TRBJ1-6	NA	TGTGCCAGCAGTGAGGCCGGTACCTTTAATTCACCCCTCCACTTT	CASSEAGTFNSPLHF
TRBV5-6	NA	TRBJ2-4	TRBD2	TGTGCCAGCAGCTTTAGGGGACTACTAGCCAAAAACATTCAGTACTTC	CASSFRGLLAKNIQYF
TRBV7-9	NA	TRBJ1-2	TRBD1	TGTGCCAGCAGCTTAGCAGGGGGCGGCTATGGCTACACCTTC	CASSLAGGGYGYTF
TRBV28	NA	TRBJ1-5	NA	TGTGCCACCCTGGGGATCCGGCAGCCCCAGCATTTT	CATLGIRQPQHF
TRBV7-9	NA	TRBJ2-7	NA	TGTGCCAGCAGCTCACACGGCGGCTGGGACGAGCAGTACTTC	CASSSHGGWDEQYF
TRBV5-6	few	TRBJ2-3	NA	TGTGCCAGCAGCTTCGTGGAGCGGGGCACAGATACGCAGTATTTT	CASSFVERGTDTQYF
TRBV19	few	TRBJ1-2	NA	TGTGCCAGTAGTGAAACAGGGATTAACTATGGCTACACCTTC	CASSETGINYGYTF
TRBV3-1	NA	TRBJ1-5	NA	TGTGCCAGCAGCCAAGGCAGTAGCAATCAGCCCCAGCATTTT	CASSQGSSNQPQHF
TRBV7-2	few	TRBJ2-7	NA	TGTGCCAGCAGCTTAGTTGACAGCGAGCAGTACTTC	CASSLVDSEQYF
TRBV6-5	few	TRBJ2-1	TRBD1	TGTGCCAGCAGTACCGCGGACAGGTTTCGGGAGCAGTTCTTC	CASSTADRFREQFF
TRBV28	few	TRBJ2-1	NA	TGTGCCAGCAGTTTACGGGACCAAGTCATTTTGGAGCAGTTCTTC	CASSLRDQVILEQFF